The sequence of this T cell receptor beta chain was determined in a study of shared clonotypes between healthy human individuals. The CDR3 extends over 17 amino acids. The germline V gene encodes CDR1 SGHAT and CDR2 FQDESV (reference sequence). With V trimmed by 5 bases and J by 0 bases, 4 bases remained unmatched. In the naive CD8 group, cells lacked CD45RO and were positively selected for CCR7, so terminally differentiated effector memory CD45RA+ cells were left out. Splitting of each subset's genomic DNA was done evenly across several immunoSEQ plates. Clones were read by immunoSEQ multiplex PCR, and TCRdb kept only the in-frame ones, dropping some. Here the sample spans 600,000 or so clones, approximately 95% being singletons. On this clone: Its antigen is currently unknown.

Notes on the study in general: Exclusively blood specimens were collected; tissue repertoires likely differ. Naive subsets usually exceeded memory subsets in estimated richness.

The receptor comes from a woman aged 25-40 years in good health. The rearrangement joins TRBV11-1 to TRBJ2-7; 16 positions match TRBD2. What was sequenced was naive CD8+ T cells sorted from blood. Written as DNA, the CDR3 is TGTGCCAGCAGCACGGGACTAGCGGGAGGGAGCTCCTACGAGCAGTACTTC. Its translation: CASSTGLAGGSSYEQYF.